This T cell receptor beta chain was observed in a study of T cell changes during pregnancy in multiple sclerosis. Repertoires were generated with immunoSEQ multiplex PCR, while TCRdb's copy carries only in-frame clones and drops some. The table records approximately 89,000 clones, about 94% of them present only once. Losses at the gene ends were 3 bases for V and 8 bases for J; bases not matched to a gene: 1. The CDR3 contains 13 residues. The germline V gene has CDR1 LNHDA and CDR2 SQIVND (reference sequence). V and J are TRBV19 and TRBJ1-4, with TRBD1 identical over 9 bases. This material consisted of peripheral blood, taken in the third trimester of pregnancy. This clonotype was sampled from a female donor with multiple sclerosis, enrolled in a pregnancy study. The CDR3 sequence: CASSMTGGEKLFF. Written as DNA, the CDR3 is TGTGCCAGTAGTATGACAGGGGGAGAAAAACTGTTTTTT.